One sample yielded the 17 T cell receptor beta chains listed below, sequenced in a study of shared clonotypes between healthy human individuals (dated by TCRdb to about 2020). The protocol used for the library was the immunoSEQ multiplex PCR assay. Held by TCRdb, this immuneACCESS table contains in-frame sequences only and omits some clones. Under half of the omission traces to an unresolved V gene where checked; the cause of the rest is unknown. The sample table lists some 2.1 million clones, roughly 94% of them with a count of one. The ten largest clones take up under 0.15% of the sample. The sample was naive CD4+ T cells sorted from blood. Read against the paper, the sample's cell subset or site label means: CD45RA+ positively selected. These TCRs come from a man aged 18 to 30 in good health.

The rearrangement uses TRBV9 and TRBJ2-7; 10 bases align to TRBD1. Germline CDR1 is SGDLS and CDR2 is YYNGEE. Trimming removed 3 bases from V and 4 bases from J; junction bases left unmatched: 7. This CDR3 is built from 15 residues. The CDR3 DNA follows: TGTGCCAGCAGCGCCCTCGGGACAGGGGCATACGAGCAGTACTTC. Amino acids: CASSALGTGAYEQYF.

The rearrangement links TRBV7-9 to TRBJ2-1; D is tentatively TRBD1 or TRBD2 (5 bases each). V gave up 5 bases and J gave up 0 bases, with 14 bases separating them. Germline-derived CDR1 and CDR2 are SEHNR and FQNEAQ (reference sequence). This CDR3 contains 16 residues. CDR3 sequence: CASSLGRTTSYNEQFF. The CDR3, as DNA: TGTGCCAGCAGCCTGGGACGGACCACCTCCTACAATGAGCAGTTCTTC.

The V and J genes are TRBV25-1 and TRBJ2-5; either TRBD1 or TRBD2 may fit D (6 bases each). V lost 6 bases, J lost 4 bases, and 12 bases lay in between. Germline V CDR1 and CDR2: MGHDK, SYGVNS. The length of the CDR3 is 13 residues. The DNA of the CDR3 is TGTGCCAGCAGCCGACTAGGGGGAGAGACCCAGTACTTC. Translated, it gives CASSRLGGETQYF.

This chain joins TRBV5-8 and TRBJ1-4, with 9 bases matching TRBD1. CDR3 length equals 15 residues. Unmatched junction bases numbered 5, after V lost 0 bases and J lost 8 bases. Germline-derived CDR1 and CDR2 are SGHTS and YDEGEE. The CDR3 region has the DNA TGTGCCAGCAGCTTGGTCCTGACAGGGGGAGAAAAACTGTTTTTT. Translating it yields CASSLVLTGGEKLFF.

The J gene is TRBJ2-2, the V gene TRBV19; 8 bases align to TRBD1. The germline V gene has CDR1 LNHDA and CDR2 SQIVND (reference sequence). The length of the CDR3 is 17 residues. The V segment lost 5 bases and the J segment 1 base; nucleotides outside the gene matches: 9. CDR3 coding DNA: TGTGCCAGTAGTCCCTCGCCCGGGACAGGGAACACCGGGGAGCTGTTTTTT. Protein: CASSPSPGTGNTGELFF.

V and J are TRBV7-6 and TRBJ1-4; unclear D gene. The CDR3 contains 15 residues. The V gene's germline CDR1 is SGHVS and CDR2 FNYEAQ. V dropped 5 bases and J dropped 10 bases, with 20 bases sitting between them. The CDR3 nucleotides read TGTGCCAGCAGCCCGGAGCAGTTGATTGGCGGAAAACTGTTTTTT. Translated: CASSPEQLIGGKLFF. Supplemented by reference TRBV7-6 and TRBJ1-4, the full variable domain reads GAGVSQSPRYKVTKRGQDVALRCDPISGHVSLYWYRQALGQGPEFLTYFNYEAQQDKSGLPNDRFSAERPEGSISTLTIQRTEQRDSAMYRCASSPEQLIGGKLFFGSGTQLSVL.

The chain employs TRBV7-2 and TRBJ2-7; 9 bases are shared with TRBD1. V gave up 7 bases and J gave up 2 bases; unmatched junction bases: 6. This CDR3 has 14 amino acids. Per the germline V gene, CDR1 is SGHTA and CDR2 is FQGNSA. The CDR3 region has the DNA TGTGCCAGCACCCAGGGGACAGGGCCCTACGAGCAGTACTTC. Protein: CASTQGTGPYEQYF. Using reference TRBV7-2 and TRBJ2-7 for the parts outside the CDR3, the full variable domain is GAGVSQSPSNKVTEKGKDVELRCDPISGHTALYWYRQSLGQGLEFLIYFQGNSAPDKSGLPSDRFSAERTGGSVSTLTIQRTQQEDSAVYLCASTQGTGPYEQYFGPGTRLTVT.

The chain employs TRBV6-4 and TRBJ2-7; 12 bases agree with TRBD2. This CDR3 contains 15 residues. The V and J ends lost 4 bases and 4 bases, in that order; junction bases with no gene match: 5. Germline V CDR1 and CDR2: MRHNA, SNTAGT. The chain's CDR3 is CASSATSGSVYEQYF. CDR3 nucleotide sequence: TGTGCCAGCAGTGCGACTAGCGGGAGTGTGTACGAGCAGTACTTC.

CDR3 nucleotides: TGTGCCAGTCAACCAACCGGGACAAAGAACACCGGGGAGCTGTTTTTT. This translates into CASQPTGTKNTGELFF. The chain couples TRBV19 to TRBJ2-2, with D perhaps matching TRBD1 (6 bases). Germline CDR1 LNHDA, CDR2 SQIVND (reference sequence). Trimming removed 8 bases from V and 1 base from J, with 17 bases in between. The CDR3 has 16 residues. The full variable domain, completed using reference TRBV19 and TRBJ2-2, is DGGITQSPKYLFRKEGQNVTLSCEQNLNHDAMYWYRQDPGQGLRLIYYSQIVNDFQKGDIAEGYSVSREKKESFPLTVTSAQKNPTAFYLCASQPTGTKNTGELFFGEGSRLTVL.

This CDR3 reads CASNGGGVNTEAFF. Written as DNA, the CDR3 is TGTGCCAGCAACGGGGGCGGGGTGAACACTGAAGCTTTCTTT. This chain links TRBV28 with TRBJ1-1; perhaps TRBD1 as D (6 bases). The length of the CDR3 is 14 residues. Trimming stripped 7 bases from V and 0 bases from J, with 12 bases between. CDR1 and CDR2 (germline): MDHEN, SYDVKM. The full variable domain, completed using reference TRBV28 and TRBJ1-1, is DVKVTQSSRYLVKRTGEKVFLECVQDMDHENMFWYRQDPGLGLRLIYFSYDVKMKEKGDIPEGYSVSREKKERFSLILESASTNQTSMYLCASNGGGVNTEAFFGQGTRLTVV.

This CDR3 reads CASSSPSPINEQFF. The CDR3, as DNA: TGTGCCAGCAGCTCCCCGAGTCCGATCAATGAGCAGTTCTTC. The J gene is TRBJ2-1, the V gene TRBV7-2; D uncertain. Germline values: CDR1 SGHTA, CDR2 FQGNSA. Trimming shortened V by 4 bases and J by 6 bases, and 13 bases separated the two germline ends. This CDR3 is built from 14 residues.

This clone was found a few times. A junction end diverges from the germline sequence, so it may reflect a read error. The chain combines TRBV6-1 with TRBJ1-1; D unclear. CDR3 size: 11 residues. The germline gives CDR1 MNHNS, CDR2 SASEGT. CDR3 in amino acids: CASRGRTEASF. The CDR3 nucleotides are TGTGCCAGCAGGGGCCGCACTGAAGCTTCCTTT.

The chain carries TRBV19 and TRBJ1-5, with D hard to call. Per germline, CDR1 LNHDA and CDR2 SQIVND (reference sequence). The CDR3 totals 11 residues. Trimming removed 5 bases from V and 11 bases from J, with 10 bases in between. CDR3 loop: CASSSTVSQHF. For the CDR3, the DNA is TGTGCCAGTAGTTCCACGGTCTCCCAGCATTTT.

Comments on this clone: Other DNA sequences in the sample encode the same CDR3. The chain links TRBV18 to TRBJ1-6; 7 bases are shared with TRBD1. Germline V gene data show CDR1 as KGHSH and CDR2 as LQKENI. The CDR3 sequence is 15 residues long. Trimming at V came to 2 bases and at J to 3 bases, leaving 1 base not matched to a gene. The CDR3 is CASSPGTDYNSPLHF. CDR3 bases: TGTGCCAGCTCACCAGGGACAGACTATAATTCACCCCTCCACTTT.

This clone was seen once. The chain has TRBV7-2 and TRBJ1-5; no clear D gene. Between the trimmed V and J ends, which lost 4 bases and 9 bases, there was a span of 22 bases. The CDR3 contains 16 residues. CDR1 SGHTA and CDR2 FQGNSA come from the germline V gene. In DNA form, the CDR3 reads TGTGCCAGCAGCTCGGGTAACCCTACAGTGGTCGGGCCCCAGCATTTT. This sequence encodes CASSSGNPTVVGPQHF.

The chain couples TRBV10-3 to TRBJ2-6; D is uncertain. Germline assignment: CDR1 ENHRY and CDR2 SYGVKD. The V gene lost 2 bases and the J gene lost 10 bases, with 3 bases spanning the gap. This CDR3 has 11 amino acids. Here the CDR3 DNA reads TGTGCCATCAGTGAGAGGAACGTCCTGACTTTC. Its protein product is CAISERNVLTF.

CDR3 amino acids: CASRGGTGGYEKLFF. The CDR3 nucleotides read TGTGCCAGCAGGGGCGGGACAGGGGGATACGAAAAACTGTTTTTT. The chain joins TRBV7-9 to TRBJ1-4; 11 bases align to TRBD1. This CDR3 spans 15 amino acids. Germline loops: CDR1 SEHNR, CDR2 FQNEAQ (reference sequence). Losses at the gene ends were 6 bases for V and 8 bases for J; bases not matched to a gene: 8.